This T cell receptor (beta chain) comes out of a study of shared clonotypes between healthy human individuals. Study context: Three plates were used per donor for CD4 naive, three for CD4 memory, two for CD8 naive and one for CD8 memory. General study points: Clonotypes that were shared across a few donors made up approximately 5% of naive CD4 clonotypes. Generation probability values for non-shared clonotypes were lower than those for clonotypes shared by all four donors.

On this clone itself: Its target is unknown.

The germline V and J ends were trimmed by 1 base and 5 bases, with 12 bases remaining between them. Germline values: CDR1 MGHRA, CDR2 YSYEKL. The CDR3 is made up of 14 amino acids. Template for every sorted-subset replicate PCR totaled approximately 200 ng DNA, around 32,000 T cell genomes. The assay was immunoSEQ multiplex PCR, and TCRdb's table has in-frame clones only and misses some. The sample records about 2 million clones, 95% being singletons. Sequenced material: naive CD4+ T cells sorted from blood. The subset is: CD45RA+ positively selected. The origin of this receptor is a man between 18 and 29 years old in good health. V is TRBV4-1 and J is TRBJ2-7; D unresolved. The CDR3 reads CASSQGSGSNEQYF. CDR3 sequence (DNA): TGCGCCAGCAGCCAAGGCTCAGGAAGCAACGAGCAGTACTTC.